This TCR beta chain stems from a study of T cells in localized non-small cell lung cancer. Trimming took off 8 bases at V and 3 bases at J, with 13 bases between the two ends. This CDR3 has 14 residues. The germline gives CDR1 SNHLY, CDR2 FYNNEI. The study, taken as a whole, reports: It was uninvolved adjacent lung that showed the highest T cell clonality, exceeding tumor. Appearance in adjacent lung was seen for a median about 58 of the top 100 tumor clones. Blood T cell density predicted longer survival; adjacent-lung clonality, shorter. Heterogeneity stays possible, as sequencing covered only one tumor region.

Method: immunoSEQ multiplex PCR; TCRdb's copy keeps in-frame clones and lacks some. The data hold 45,000 to 60,000 clones, with approximately 82% observed a single time. A remark on this clone: Its antigen is still unknown.

The source of this sequence is a female donor of 60 years or more with stage II squamous cell lung carcinoma. Sequencing used peripheral blood, obtained before any cancer treatment. The chain combines TRBV2 with TRBJ1-4; tentative D call: TRBD1 (5 bases). In DNA form, the CDR3 reads TGTGCCAGCGGTCCGGGGGTGTCTAATGAAAAACTGTTTTTT. Translating gives CASGPGVSNEKLFF.